This T cell receptor beta chain was sequenced in a study of blood T cell repertoires in COVID-19. Study information: COVID-19 samples collected from the United States, Italy and Spain covered acute and convalescent phases. Nucleic acid was either cDNA or gDNA, and it came from T cells, B-cell-depleted T cells, or PBMCs.

CDR1 ENHRY and CDR2 SYGVKD come from the germline V gene. After removal of 6 bases from V and 4 bases from J, the junction contained 8 bases not matched to a gene. The CDR3 spans 14 residues. Using immunoSEQ multiplex PCR, the repertoire was profiled, and TCRdb retains in-frame clones only, with some absent. The profile shows about 97,000 clones, approximately 86% of them singletons. One Seattle source followed patients from active infection through their disease course. V gene TRBV10-3 combines with J gene TRBJ2-5, with 7 bases identical to TRBD1. The origin of this receptor is a woman aged 50 to 60 with COVID-19, enrolled during active disease. What was sequenced was peripheral blood. Here the CDR3 reads CAIRPDRAGETQYF. CDR3 sequence (DNA): TGTGCCATCAGACCCGACAGGGCGGGAGAGACCCAGTACTTC.